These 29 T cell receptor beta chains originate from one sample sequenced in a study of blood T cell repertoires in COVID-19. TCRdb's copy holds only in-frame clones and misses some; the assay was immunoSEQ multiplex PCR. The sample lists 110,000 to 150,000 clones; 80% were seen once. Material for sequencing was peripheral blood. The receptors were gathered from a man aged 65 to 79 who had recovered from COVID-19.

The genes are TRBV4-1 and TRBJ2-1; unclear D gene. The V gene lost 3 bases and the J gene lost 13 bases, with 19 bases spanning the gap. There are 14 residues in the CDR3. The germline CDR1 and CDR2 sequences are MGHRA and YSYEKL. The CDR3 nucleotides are TGCGCCAGCAGCCAGGCTTACCTAGTGGAGTTTCAGTTCTTC. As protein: CASSQAYLVEFQFF.

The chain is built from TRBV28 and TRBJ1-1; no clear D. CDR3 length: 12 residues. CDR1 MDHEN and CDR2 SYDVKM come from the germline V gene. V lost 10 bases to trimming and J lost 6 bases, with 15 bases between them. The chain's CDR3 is CATYGLPPEAFF. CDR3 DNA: TGTGCCACTTACGGGTTACCGCCTGAAGCTTTCTTT.

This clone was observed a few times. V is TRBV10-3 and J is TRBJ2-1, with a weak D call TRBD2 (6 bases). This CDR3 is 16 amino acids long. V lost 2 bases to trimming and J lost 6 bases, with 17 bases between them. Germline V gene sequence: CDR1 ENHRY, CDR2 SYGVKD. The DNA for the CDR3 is TGTGCCATCAGTGAGGTTCGGGGGTCGATCGTCAATGAGCAGTTCTTC. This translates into CAISEVRGSIVNEQFF.

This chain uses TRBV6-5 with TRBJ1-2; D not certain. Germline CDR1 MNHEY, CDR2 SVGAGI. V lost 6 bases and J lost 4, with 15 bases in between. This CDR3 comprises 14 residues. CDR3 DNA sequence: TGTGCCAGCAGCCGTCGGGGTTTGGGCTATGGCTACACCTTC. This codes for CASSRRGLGYGYTF.

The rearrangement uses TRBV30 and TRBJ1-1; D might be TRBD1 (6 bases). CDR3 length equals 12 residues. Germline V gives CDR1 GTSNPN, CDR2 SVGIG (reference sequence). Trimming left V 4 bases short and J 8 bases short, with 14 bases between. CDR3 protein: CAWNRALGEAFF. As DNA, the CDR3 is TGTGCCTGGAACAGGGCCCTGGGGGAAGCTTTCTTT. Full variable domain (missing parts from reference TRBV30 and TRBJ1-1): SQTIHQWPATLVQPVGSPLSLECTVEGTSNPNLYWYRQAAGRGLQLLFYSVGIGQISSEVPQNLSASRPQDRQFILSSKKLLLSDSGFYLCAWNRALGEAFFGQGTRLTVV.

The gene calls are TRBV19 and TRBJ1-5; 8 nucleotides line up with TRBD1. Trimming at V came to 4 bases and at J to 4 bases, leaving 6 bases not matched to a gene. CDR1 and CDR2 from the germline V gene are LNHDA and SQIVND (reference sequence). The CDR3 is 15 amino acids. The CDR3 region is CASSTRTGWNQPQHF. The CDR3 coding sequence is TGTGCCAGTAGTACTAGGACAGGGTGGAATCAGCCCCAGCATTTT.

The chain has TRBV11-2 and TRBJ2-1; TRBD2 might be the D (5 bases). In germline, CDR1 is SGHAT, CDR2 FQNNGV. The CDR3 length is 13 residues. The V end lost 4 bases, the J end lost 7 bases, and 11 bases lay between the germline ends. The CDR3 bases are TGTGCCAGCAGCTATACTAGGGTAAATGAGCAGTTCTTC. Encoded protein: CASSYTRVNEQFF.

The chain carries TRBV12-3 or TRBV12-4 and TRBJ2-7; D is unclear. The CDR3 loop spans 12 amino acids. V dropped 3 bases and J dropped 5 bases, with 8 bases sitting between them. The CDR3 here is CASSFVVHEQYF. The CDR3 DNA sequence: TGTGCCAGCAGTTTCGTCGTCCACGAGCAGTACTTC.

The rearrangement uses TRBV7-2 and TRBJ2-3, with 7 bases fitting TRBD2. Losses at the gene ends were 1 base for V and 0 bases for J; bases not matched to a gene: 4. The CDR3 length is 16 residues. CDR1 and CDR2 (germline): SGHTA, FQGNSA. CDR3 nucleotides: TGTGCCAGCAGCTTAGTTGGTAGCGGGAGCACAGATACGCAGTATTTT. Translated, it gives CASSLVGSGSTDTQYF.

The CDR3 loop is CASSLNGNGEQYF. The DNA of the CDR3 is TGTGCCAGCAGCTTAAACGGTAATGGTGAGCAGTACTTC. The rearrangement uses TRBV7-3 and TRBJ2-7; D is unclear. V was trimmed by 1 base and J by 7 bases, leaving 11 bases between them. The CDR3 runs to 13 residues. Germline CDR1 and CDR2: SGHTA and FQGTGA.

CDR3 in DNA: TGTGCCAGCAGTGAAGATCCGGGTGGGAACACTGAAGCTTTCTTT. Its protein is CASSEDPGGNTEAFF. The chain combines TRBV2 with TRBJ1-1; the D is unclear. This CDR3 has 15 residues. Germline lookup yields CDR1 SNHLY and CDR2 FYNNEI. V was trimmed by 1 base and J by 1 base, leaving 10 bases between them.

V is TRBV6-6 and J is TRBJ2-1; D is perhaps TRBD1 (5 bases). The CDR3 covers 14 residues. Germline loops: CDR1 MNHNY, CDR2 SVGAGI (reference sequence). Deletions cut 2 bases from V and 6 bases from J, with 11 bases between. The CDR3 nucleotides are TGTGCCAGCAGTTACGGGGCTGGAATCAATGAGCAGTTCTTC. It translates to CASSYGAGINEQFF.

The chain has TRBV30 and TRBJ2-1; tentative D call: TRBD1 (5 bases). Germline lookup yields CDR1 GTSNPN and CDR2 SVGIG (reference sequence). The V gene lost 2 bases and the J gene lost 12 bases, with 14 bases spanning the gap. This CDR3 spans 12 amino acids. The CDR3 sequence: CAWSPQQVTQFF. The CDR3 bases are TGTGCCTGGAGTCCGCAACAGGTGACGCAGTTCTTC.

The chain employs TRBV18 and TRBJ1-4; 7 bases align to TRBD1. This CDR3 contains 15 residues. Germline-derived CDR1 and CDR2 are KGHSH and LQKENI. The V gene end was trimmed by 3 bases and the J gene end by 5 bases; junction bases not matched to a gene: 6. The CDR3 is CASSPSDRANEKLFF. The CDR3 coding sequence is TGTGCCAGCTCACCTAGCGACAGGGCCAATGAAAAACTGTTTTTT.

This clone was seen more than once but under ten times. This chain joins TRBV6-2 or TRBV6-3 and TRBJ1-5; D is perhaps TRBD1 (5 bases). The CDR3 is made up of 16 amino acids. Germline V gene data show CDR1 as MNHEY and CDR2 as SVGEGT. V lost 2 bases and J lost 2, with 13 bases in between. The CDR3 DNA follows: TGTGCCAGCAGTTACGGGCAGGGTACGGGCAATCAGCCCCAGCATTTT. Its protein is CASSYGQGTGNQPQHF.

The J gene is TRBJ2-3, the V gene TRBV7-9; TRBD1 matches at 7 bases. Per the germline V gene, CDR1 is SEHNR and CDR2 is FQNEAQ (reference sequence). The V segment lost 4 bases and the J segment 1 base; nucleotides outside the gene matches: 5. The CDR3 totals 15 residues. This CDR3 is CASSSIGTGTDTQYF. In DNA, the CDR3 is TGTGCCAGCAGCTCGATTGGGACAGGCACAGATACGCAGTATTTT.

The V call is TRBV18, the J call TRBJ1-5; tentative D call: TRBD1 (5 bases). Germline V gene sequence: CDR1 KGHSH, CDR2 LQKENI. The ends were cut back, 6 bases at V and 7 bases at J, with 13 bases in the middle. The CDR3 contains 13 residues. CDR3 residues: CASSQGEDQPQHF. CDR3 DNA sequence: TGTGCCAGCTCTCAAGGGGAGGACCAGCCCCAGCATTTT.

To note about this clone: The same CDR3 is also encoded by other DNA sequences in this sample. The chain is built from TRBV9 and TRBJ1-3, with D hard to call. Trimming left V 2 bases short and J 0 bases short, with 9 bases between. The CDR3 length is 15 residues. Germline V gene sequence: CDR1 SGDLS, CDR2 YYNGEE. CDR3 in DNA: TGTGCCAGCAGCGTTTCCGGGAACTCTGGAAACACCATATATTTT. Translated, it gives CASSVSGNSGNTIYF.

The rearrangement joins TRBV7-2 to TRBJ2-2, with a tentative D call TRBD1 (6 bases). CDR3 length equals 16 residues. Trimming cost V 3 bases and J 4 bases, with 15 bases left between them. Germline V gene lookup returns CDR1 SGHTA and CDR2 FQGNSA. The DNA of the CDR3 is TGTGCCAGCAGCTTTTATAGGGGGTCGAGCACCGGGGAGCTGTTTTTT. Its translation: CASSFYRGSSTGELFF.

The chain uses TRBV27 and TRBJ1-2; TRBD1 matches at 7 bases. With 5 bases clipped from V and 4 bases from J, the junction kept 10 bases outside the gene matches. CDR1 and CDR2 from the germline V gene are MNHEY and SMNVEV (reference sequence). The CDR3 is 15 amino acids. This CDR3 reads CASSMTGLVLYGYTF. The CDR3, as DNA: TGTGCCAGCAGTATGACAGGGTTGGTCCTCTATGGCTACACCTTC.

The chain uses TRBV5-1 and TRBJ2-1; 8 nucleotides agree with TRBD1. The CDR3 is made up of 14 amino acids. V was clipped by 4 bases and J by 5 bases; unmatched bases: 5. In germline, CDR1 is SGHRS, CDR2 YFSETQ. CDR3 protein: CASSAGQVDNEQFF. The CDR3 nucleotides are TGCGCCAGCAGCGCGGGACAGGTAGACAATGAGCAGTTCTTC.

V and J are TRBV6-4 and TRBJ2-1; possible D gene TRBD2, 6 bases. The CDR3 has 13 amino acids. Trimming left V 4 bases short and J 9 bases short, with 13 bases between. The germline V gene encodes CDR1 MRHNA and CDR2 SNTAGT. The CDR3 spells CASSGEALGEQFF. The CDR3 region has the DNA TGTGCCAGCAGTGGGGAGGCGCTTGGTGAGCAGTTCTTC.

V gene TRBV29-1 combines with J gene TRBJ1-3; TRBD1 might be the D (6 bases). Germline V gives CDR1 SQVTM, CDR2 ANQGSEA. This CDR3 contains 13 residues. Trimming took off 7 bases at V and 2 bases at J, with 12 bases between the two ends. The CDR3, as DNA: TGCAGCGCCCTGGACAGTACTGGAAACACCATATATTTT. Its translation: CSALDSTGNTIYF.

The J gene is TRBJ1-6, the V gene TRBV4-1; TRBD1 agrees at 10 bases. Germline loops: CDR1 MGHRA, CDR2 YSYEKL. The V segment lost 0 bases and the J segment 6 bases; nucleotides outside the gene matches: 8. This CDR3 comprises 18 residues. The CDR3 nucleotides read TGCGCCAGCAGCCAAGAAGGGGGACAGGGGCGGGGTAATTCACCCCTCCACTTT. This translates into CASSQEGGQGRGNSPLHF.

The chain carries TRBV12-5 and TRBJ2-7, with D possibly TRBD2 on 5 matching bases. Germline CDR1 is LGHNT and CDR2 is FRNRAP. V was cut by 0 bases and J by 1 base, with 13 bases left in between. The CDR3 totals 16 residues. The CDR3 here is CASGLVLSRASYEQYF. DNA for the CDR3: TGTGCTAGTGGTTTGGTACTCTCGAGGGCGTCCTACGAGCAGTACTTC.

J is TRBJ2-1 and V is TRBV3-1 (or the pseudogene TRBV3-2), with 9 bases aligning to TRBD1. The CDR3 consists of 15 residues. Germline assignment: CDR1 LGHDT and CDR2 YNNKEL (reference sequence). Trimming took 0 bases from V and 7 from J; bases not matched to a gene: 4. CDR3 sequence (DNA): TGTGCCAGCAGCCAAGACTACAGGGGGCGAAATGAGCAGTTCTTC. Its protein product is CASSQDYRGRNEQFF.

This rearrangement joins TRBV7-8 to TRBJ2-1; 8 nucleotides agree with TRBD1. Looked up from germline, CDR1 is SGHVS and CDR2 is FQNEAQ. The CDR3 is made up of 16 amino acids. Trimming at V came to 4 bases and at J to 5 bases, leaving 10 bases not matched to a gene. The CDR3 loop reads CASSSDRALSHNEQFF. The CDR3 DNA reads TGTGCCAGCAGCTCGGACAGGGCCCTTTCACACAATGAGCAGTTCTTC.

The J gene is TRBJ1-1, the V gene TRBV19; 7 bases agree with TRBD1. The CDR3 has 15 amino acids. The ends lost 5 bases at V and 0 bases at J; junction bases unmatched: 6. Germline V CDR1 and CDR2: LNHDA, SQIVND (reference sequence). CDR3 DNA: TGTGCCAGTAGTCTCCGACAGGGATTGAACACTGAAGCTTTCTTT. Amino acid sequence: CASSLRQGLNTEAFF.

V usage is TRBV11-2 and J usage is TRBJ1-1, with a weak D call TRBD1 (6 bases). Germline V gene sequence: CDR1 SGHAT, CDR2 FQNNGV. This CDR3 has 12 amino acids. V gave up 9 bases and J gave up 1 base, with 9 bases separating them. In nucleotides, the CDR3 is TGTGCCAGTGGACAGAGGAACACTGAAGCTTTCTTT. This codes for CASGQRNTEAFF.